Ten or more counts support the clone carrying this TCR beta chain. The record originates from a study of molecular identifiers for immune sequencing clone quantification. With listed TCR primers and previously described methods, bulk TCR libraries were prepared. Via MiXCR, TCRdb re-called the PCR reads, giving one row per CDR3 protein. The table includes hundreds of thousands of distinct CDR3 sequences, just under 20% detected once. There are 13 residues in the CDR3. V was shortened by 2 bases and J by 1 base, with 6 bases between the two germline ends. Looked up from germline, CDR1 is MNHEY and CDR2 is SVGAGI.

The receptor's source is a human donor in good health. Some libraries in this study had Jurkat cell RNA spiked in. The chain carries TRBV6-5 and TRBJ2-7; D is uncertain. The source material was naive CD8+ T cells from blood, with Jurkat cell RNA spiked in. This sample's subset: FACS-sorted CD8+CD4-CCR7+CD45RA+ naive T cells. In DNA, the CDR3 is TGTGCCAGCAGTTACAAGTTTTCCTACGAGCAGTACTTC. Protein product: CASSYKFSYEQYF.